A single sample is the source of the 20 T cell receptor beta chains below, sequenced in a study of long-term antiretroviral therapy in people with HIV (dated by TCRdb to between 2020 and 2023). The immunoSEQ hsTCRB v3.0 assay was used at survey level resolution to sequence the TRB variable region. TCRdb's version of the immuneACCESS table is confined to in-frame rearrangements and falls short of the full clone set. An unresolved V gene accounts for under half of the shortfall where checked; the remainder is of unknown origin. The sample table records under 45,000 clones; 75% to 90% of these occur just once. The ten largest clones represent around 5.9% of the sample. The sequences come from unsorted PBMCs, collected 1 year after starting antiretroviral therapy. These receptors were collected from a man aged 18 to 30 with HIV.

This clone came up a few times. The J gene is TRBJ1-6, the V gene TRBV9, with D maybe TRBD1 (6 bases). Germline V lookup: CDR1 SGDLS, CDR2 YYNGEE. V lost 4 bases and J 7 bases, leaving 15 bases between the germline ends. The CDR3 has 15 residues. The CDR3 loop is CASSTGTEGNSPLHF. DNA of the CDR3: TGTGCCAGCAGCACAGGGACCGAGGGAAATTCACCCCTCCACTTT.

The chain joins TRBV7-2 to TRBJ1-5, with D tentatively TRBD1 (5 bases). Per the germline V gene, CDR1 is SGHTA and CDR2 is FQGNSA. The CDR3 covers 15 residues. V lost 4 bases, J lost 7 bases, and 17 bases lay in between. In DNA, the CDR3 is TGTGCCAGCAGCTCTGTTGGGGGGAGGAGGCAGCCCCAGCATTTT. This sequence encodes CASSSVGGRRQPQHF.

A note on this clone: The DNA is omitted, as the CDR3 cannot be located on it reliably, and the CDR3 follows TCRdb's listing. This rearrangement joins TRBV5-6 to TRBJ2-3. The CDR3 length equals 15 residues, ends included. Germline V gene lookup returns CDR1 SGHDT and CDR2 YYEEEE. The CDR3 protein is CASSFGPGSTDTQYF.

This chain links TRBV27 with TRBJ1-1; D uncertain. V shed 7 bases and J shed 6 bases, with 15 bases lying between them. Per the germline V gene, CDR1 is MNHEY and CDR2 is SMNVEV (reference sequence). This CDR3 is built from 13 residues. The CDR3 protein is CASNSGNYAEAFF. CDR3 DNA: TGTGCCAGCAACTCAGGAAATTACGCTGAAGCTTTCTTT.

The chain recombines TRBV27 with TRBJ2-7, with D hard to call. The V gene lost 6 bases and the J gene lost 6 bases, with 21 bases spanning the gap. The CDR3 spans 15 residues. CDR1 is MNHEY and CDR2 is SMNVEV in the germline V gene (reference sequence). The CDR3 loop is CASSQRPRIVAEQYF. As DNA, the CDR3 is TGTGCCAGCAGCCAACGCCCCCGAATCGTGGCCGAGCAGTACTTC.

This clone has a single count. This CDR3 is CASSYTEGVGTDTQYF. CDR3 bases: TGTGCCAGCAGTTACACGGAGGGAGTAGGAACAGATACGCAGTATTTT. The chain uses TRBV6-5 and TRBJ2-3; a weak D match, TRBD2 (6 bases). Trimming shortened V by 2 bases and J by 3 bases, and 15 bases separated the two germline ends. Looked up from germline, CDR1 is MNHEY and CDR2 is SVGAGI. There are 16 residues in the CDR3.

V is TRBV19 and J is TRBJ1-1, with D possibly being TRBD1 (6 bases). Trimming left V 5 bases short and J 0 bases short, with 10 bases between. CDR1 and CDR2 from the germline V gene are LNHDA and SQIVND (reference sequence). CDR3 length: 14 residues. The CDR3 nucleotides are TGTGCCAGTAGTCTTCGGACAGTGAACACTGAAGCTTTCTTT. This gives the protein CASSLRTVNTEAFF.

This clone turned up a few times. V gene TRBV14 combines with J gene TRBJ2-7, with TRBD1 matching over 7 bases. The CDR3 consists of 13 residues. V gave up 6 bases and J gave up 4 bases; unmatched junction bases: 6. The germline V gene has CDR1 SGHDN and CDR2 FVKESK. The CDR3 DNA sequence: TGTGCCAGCAGGGGGGACAGAGAATACGAGCAGTACTTC. As protein: CASRGDREYEQYF. The full variable domain, completed using reference TRBV14 and TRBJ2-7, is EAGVTQFPSHSVIEKGQTVTLRCDPISGHDNLYWYRRVMGKEIKFLLHFVKESKQDESGMPNNRFLAERTGGTYSTLKVQPAELEDSGVYFCASRGDREYEQYFGPGTRLTVT.

The chain employs TRBV7-8 and TRBJ2-2, with D hard to call. Trimming shortened V by 3 bases and J by 6 bases, and 5 bases separated the two germline ends. The CDR3 contains 12 residues. Germline values: CDR1 SGHVS, CDR2 FQNEAQ. This chain's CDR3 is CASSFSPGELFF. CDR3 sequence (DNA): TGTGCCAGCAGCTTTAGCCCCGGGGAGCTGTTTTTT.

V gene TRBV5-1 combines with J gene TRBJ1-1; TRBD1 might be the D (5 bases). V lost 1 base and J lost 1, with 8 bases in between. Germline-derived CDR1 and CDR2 are SGHRS and YFSETQ. The CDR3 length is 14 residues. CDR3 DNA sequence: TGCGCCAGCAGCTTGACAGGTGGGAACACTGAAGCTTTCTTT. The encoded protein is CASSLTGGNTEAFF.

The rearrangement uses TRBV6-5 and TRBJ2-3; D is perhaps TRBD2 (5 bases). The CDR3 consists of 14 residues. Trimming stripped 5 bases from V and 3 bases from J, with 12 bases between. Per the germline V gene, CDR1 is MNHEY and CDR2 is SVGAGI. In DNA form, the CDR3 reads TGTGCCAGCAGTGCCATCCGGAGGACAGATACGCAGTATTTT. Translating it yields CASSAIRRTDTQYF.

V gene TRBV13 combines with J gene TRBJ2-7; 9 positions match TRBD1. J lost 6 bases, V lost 4 bases, and 7 bases had no gene match. CDR3 length equals 14 residues. Germline lookup yields CDR1 PRHDT and CDR2 FYEKMQ (reference sequence). In DNA, the CDR3 is TGTGCCAGCAGCTCCCGGACAGGGGCTCGCGAGCAGTACTTC. The encoded protein is CASSSRTGAREQYF. The variable domain in full, completed from reference TRBV13 and TRBJ2-7, reads AAGVIQSPRHLIKEKRETATLKCYPIPRHDTVYWYQQGPGQDPQFLISFYEKMQSDKGSIPDRFSAQQFSDYHSELNMSSLELGDSALYFCASSSRTGAREQYFGPGTRLTVT.

The CDR3 is CASSLMFNTEAFF. The CDR3, as DNA: TGTGCCAGCAGTTTAATGTTCAACACTGAAGCTTTCTTT. The rearrangement joins TRBV27 to TRBJ1-1, with D uncertain. V was pared by 2 bases and J by 2 bases, with 6 bases between. The V gene's germline CDR1 is MNHEY and CDR2 SMNVEV (reference sequence). The CDR3 covers 13 residues.

The chain links TRBV7-6 to TRBJ2-1; no clear D. Germline CDR1 is SGHVS and CDR2 is FNYEAQ. This CDR3 has 14 amino acids. The V and J ends lost 5 bases and 6 bases respectively, with 14 bases between them. This chain's CDR3 is CASSPLGSTNEQFF. The CDR3 DNA reads as TGTGCCAGCAGCCCGCTCGGTAGCACCAATGAGCAGTTCTTC.

V is TRBV7-6 and J is TRBJ1-3; D is uncertain. Germline V gene data show CDR1 as SGHVS and CDR2 as FNYEAQ. Trimming took 5 bases from V and 2 from J, leaving 22 bases between them. The CDR3 totals 18 residues. CDR3 DNA: TGTGCCAGCAGCCTCCTTGGGCGAAAGCCCAAGACTGGAAACACCATATATTTT. Translated, it gives CASSLLGRKPKTGNTIYF.

This chain links TRBV28 with TRBJ2-7, with 9 bases aligning to TRBD1. V shed 4 bases, J shed 6 bases, and the junction held 7 bases outside the gene matches. Germline assignment: CDR1 MDHEN and CDR2 SYDVKM. The CDR3 sequence is 14 residues long. The CDR3, as DNA: TGTGCCAGCAGTTCGCCGGACAGGGGCAGCGAGCAGTACTTC. It translates to CASSSPDRGSEQYF.

This clone was recorded only once. This chain connects TRBV4-1 to TRBJ1-4; possibly TRBD1 for D (5 bases). This CDR3 region has 16 residues. V dropped 0 bases and J dropped 7 bases, with 15 bases sitting between them. Germline CDR1 is MGHRA and CDR2 is YSYEKL. The CDR3 nucleotides read TGCGCCAGCAGCCAAGATCCCCCAGGGATTGGTGAAAAACTGTTTTTT. Translated: CASSQDPPGIGEKLFF.

The chain joins TRBV5-4 to TRBJ1-3; the D is unclear. Germline values: CDR1 SGHNT, CDR2 YYREEE (reference sequence). The CDR3 has 13 residues. The ends were cut back, 4 bases at V and 4 bases at J, with 9 bases in the middle. CDR3 sequence (DNA): TGTGCCAGCAGCCCTGCAGCGGGAAACACCATATATTTT. Amino acid sequence: CASSPAAGNTIYF.

The chain has TRBV27 and TRBJ1-1; D possibly corresponds to TRBD1 (5 bases). This CDR3 has 14 amino acids. V shed 6 bases and J shed 4 bases, with 15 bases lying between them. CDR1 and CDR2 (germline): MNHEY, SMNVEV (reference sequence). CDR3 sequence: CASRPVSGGTEAFF. CDR3 bases: TGTGCCAGCAGGCCCGTGTCGGGGGGCACTGAAGCTTTCTTT.

This chain links TRBV27 with TRBJ2-1; the D is unclear. Trimming took off 2 bases at V and 4 bases at J, with 6 bases between the two ends. The CDR3 runs to 13 residues. Germline values: CDR1 MNHEY, CDR2 SMNVEV (reference sequence). The CDR3 region has the DNA TGTGCCAGCAGTTTACGCCCTTACAATGAGCAGTTCTTC. Encoded protein: CASSLRPYNEQFF.